Listed here is a single TCR beta chain. The antigen remains unidentified. The T cells that were sequenced for TCR beta were CD8+ and CD4+ cells from blood. Control patients had untreated stable or active relapsing-remitting multiple sclerosis by revised McDonald criteria. The CD8+ and CD4+ T cells were negatively isolated, with the TEMRA cells enriched by FACS. This record belongs to a study of CD8 T cells in Susac syndrome. The CDR3 contains 14 residues. J gave up 5 bases and V 6 bases, and 7 bases lay outside the gene matches. Looked up from germline, CDR1 is MDHEN and CDR2 is SYDVKM. Random hexamers were used to reverse transcribe roughly 0.5 to 1 ug of RNA. TCRdb re-analysed the immunoSEQ multiplex PCR reads in MiXCR, keeping a single row per CDR3 protein. The data contain about 66,000 distinct CDR3 sequences, 94% of them singletons. Broader study findings: In its TCR sequencing and HLA analysis, the study acknowledged that the number of individuals was relatively small.

This clonotype was obtained from a human donor with multiple sclerosis. Sequencing input: CD8+ T cells from PBMCs. This sequence joins TRBV28 and TRBJ1-5, with 7 bases matching TRBD1. The CDR3 spells CASSERQGYQPQHF. The DNA for the CDR3 is TGTGCCAGCAGCGAGAGACAGGGCTATCAGCCCCAGCATTTT.